A selection of T cell receptor beta chains follows, all from one sample in a study of T cells in localized non-small cell lung cancer. Assay: immunoSEQ multiplex PCR; the TCRdb copy retains only in-frame clones and omits some. The sample gives roughly 30,000 clones, more than 85% of which show up once; roughly 31% is in the top ten. Here the sequenced sample was peripheral blood, taken before any cancer treatment. These receptors were taken from an older female donor with stage I lung adenocarcinoma. Both conserved end residues are part of each CDR3. The order of the fields is CDR3 protein, CDR3 DNA, V gene, clone size, J gene, D gene. A D gene is named only where the DNA matches it firmly. Rows give clone size only sometimes, using once, few, many, or a class for an expanded clone.

cdr3_aa: CASTGLATGTQYF; cdr3_nt: TGTGCCAGCACTGGACTAGCAACGGGTACGCAGTATTTT; v_call: TRBV2; clone_size: -; j_call: TRBJ2-3; d_call: TRBD2
cdr3_aa: CASSGQNTGELFF; cdr3_nt: TGTGCCAGCAGTGGACAGAACACCGGGGAGCTGTTTTTT; v_call: TRBV6-1; clone_size: -; j_call: TRBJ2-2; d_call: -
cdr3_aa: CASSNPLETQYF; cdr3_nt: TGTGCCAGCAGTAATCCCCTTGAGACCCAGTACTTC; v_call: TRBV6-6; clone_size: -; j_call: TRBJ2-5; d_call: -
cdr3_aa: CASSYLGLNTEAFF; cdr3_nt: TGTGCCAGCAGTTACTTGGGGTTGAACACTGAAGCTTTCTTT; v_call: TRBV6-6; clone_size: -; j_call: TRBJ1-1; d_call: -
cdr3_aa: CASKTARTNQPQHF; cdr3_nt: TGTGCCAGTAAGACAGCCCGAACCAATCAGCCCCAGCATTTT; v_call: TRBV6-5; clone_size: -; j_call: TRBJ1-5; d_call: -
cdr3_aa: CASSLVQGDEKLFF; cdr3_nt: TGCGCCAGCAGCTTGGTTCAAGGGGATGAAAAACTGTTTTTT; v_call: TRBV5-1; clone_size: -; j_call: TRBJ1-4; d_call: -
cdr3_aa: CASSLLGYGELFF; cdr3_nt: TGTGCCAGCAGTCTGCTAGGTTACGGGGAGCTGTTTTTT; v_call: TRBV6-5; clone_size: once; j_call: TRBJ2-2; d_call: -
cdr3_aa: CASSEGTPREEQYF; cdr3_nt: TGTGCCAGCAGCGAGGGGACCCCGAGGGAGGAGCAGTACTTC; v_call: TRBV2; clone_size: -; j_call: TRBJ2-7; d_call: -
cdr3_aa: CASSPGEKTGNTIYF; cdr3_nt: TGTGCCAGCTCACCTGGGGAGAAGACTGGAAACACCATATATTTT; v_call: TRBV18; clone_size: once; j_call: TRBJ1-3; d_call: -
cdr3_aa: CASSLLGGIEMMNTEAFF; cdr3_nt: TGCGCCAGCAGCTTGTTGGGGGGAATCGAGATGATGAACACTGAAGCTTTCTTT; v_call: TRBV5-1; clone_size: -; j_call: TRBJ1-1; d_call: -
cdr3_aa: CASSNRGSSYEQYF; cdr3_nt: TGTGCCAGCAGTAACAGGGGGTCCTCTTACGAGCAGTACTTC; v_call: TRBV2; clone_size: -; j_call: TRBJ2-7; d_call: TRBD1
cdr3_aa: CASSLGGQMRSRGGELFF; cdr3_nt: TGTGCCAGCAGCTTGGGGGGACAGATGCGGAGTAGGGGCGGGGAGCTGTTTTTT; v_call: TRBV5-4; clone_size: few; j_call: TRBJ2-2; d_call: TRBD1
cdr3_aa: CASSPVGGGLDTQYF; cdr3_nt: TGTGCCAGCAGCCCCGTAGGGGGGGGGCTAGATACGCAGTATTTT; v_call: TRBV7-3; clone_size: -; j_call: TRBJ2-3; d_call: -
cdr3_aa: CASSGGTDYNEQFF; cdr3_nt: TGTGCCAGTAGTGGGGGGACAGACTACAATGAGCAGTTCTTC; v_call: TRBV19; clone_size: -; j_call: TRBJ2-1; d_call: -
cdr3_aa: CASSQRTSGGAGETQYF; cdr3_nt: TGTGCCAGCAGCCAGAGGACTAGCGGGGGGGCAGGGGAGACCCAGTACTTC; v_call: TRBV7-6; clone_size: -; j_call: TRBJ2-5; d_call: TRBD2
cdr3_aa: CASSLMSVQETQYF; cdr3_nt: TGTGCCAGCAGCTTAATGTCCGTCCAAGAGACCCAGTACTTC; v_call: TRBV7-6; clone_size: few; j_call: TRBJ2-5; d_call: -
cdr3_aa: CASSSTGRGTSNTGELFF; cdr3_nt: TGTGCCAGCAGCTCGACTGGGCGGGGGACGTCGAACACCGGGGAGCTGTTTTTT; v_call: TRBV5-6; clone_size: -; j_call: TRBJ2-2; d_call: TRBD2
cdr3_aa: CASSHGLAGGWQFF; cdr3_nt: TGCGCCAGCAGCCACGGACTAGCGGGAGGGTGGCAGTTCTTC; v_call: TRBV5-1; clone_size: once; j_call: TRBJ2-1; d_call: TRBD2
cdr3_aa: CASSYSTGAHYGYTF; cdr3_nt: TGTGCCAGCAGTTACTCGACAGGGGCGCACTATGGCTACACCTTC; v_call: TRBV6-5; clone_size: -; j_call: TRBJ1-2; d_call: TRBD1
cdr3_aa: CATSREGQGWELFF; cdr3_nt: TGTGCCACCAGCAGGGAGGGACAGGGTTGGGAGCTGTTTTTT; v_call: TRBV15; clone_size: -; j_call: TRBJ2-2; d_call: TRBD1
cdr3_aa: CASSHTKNEQFF; cdr3_nt: TGCGCCAGCAGCCATACAAAGAATGAGCAGTTCTTC; v_call: TRBV5-1; clone_size: -; j_call: TRBJ2-1; d_call: -
cdr3_aa: CASSATGYGYTF; cdr3_nt: TGTGCCAGCAGTGCAACAGGGTATGGCTACACCTTC; v_call: TRBV6-4; clone_size: -; j_call: TRBJ1-2; d_call: -
cdr3_aa: CASSSNTEAFF; cdr3_nt: TGCGCCAGCAGCTCGAACACTGAAGCTTTCTTT; v_call: TRBV5-1; clone_size: -; j_call: TRBJ1-1; d_call: -
cdr3_aa: CASRTPAQETQYF; cdr3_nt: TGCGCCAGCCGGACTCCCGCCCAAGAGACCCAGTACTTC; v_call: TRBV10-1; clone_size: -; j_call: TRBJ2-5; d_call: -
cdr3_aa: CATNRGLVNTGELFF; cdr3_nt: TGTGCCACCAACCGGGGCTTAGTGAACACCGGGGAGCTGTTTTTT; v_call: TRBV27; clone_size: -; j_call: TRBJ2-2; d_call: -
cdr3_aa: CSVGGPSFSGNTIYF; cdr3_nt: TGCAGCGTTGGGGGACCTTCCTTCTCTGGAAACACCATATATTTT; v_call: TRBV29-1; clone_size: -; j_call: TRBJ1-3; d_call: -
cdr3_aa: CASTNAWGDSNPYGYTF; cdr3_nt: TGTGCCAGCACCAACGCCTGGGGGGATTCCAACCCTTATGGCTACACCTTC; v_call: TRBV28; clone_size: once; j_call: TRBJ1-2; d_call: -
cdr3_aa: CASSLVGGASGNTIYF; cdr3_nt: TGTGCCAGCAGCTTGGTAGGGGGGGCCTCTGGAAACACCATATATTTT; v_call: TRBV5-6; clone_size: -; j_call: TRBJ1-3; d_call: -
cdr3_aa: CASSMRPGNTIYF; cdr3_nt: TGTGCCAGTAGTATGAGGCCTGGAAACACCATATATTTT; v_call: TRBV19; clone_size: -; j_call: TRBJ1-3; d_call: -
cdr3_aa: CAWRGSGELFF; cdr3_nt: TGTGCCTGGAGGGGGTCCGGGGAGCTGTTTTTT; v_call: TRBV30; clone_size: -; j_call: TRBJ2-2; d_call: -
cdr3_aa: CASNSLPTVGGYTF; cdr3_nt: TGTGCCAGCAACTCCCTACCTACAGTTGGTGGCTACACCTTC; v_call: TRBV28; clone_size: -; j_call: TRBJ1-2; d_call: -
cdr3_aa: CASTRTGGLPDTQYF; cdr3_nt: TGTGCCAGCACCCGGACAGGGGGTCTTCCAGATACGCAGTATTTT; v_call: TRBV6-5; clone_size: -; j_call: TRBJ2-3; d_call: TRBD1
cdr3_aa: CASSPPPGQIDF; cdr3_nt: TGTGCCAGCAGCCCCCCCCCAGGACAGATCGACTTC; v_call: TRBV5-5; clone_size: -; j_call: TRBJ2-4; d_call: -
cdr3_aa: CASGSLDRGDTEAFF; cdr3_nt: TGTGCCAGTGGGTCTTTGGACAGGGGTGACACTGAAGCTTTCTTT; v_call: TRBV19; clone_size: -; j_call: TRBJ1-1; d_call: TRBD1
cdr3_aa: CASSEGHLMNTEAFF; cdr3_nt: TGTGCCAGCTCCGAGGGACACCTTATGAACACTGAAGCTTTCTTT; v_call: TRBV18; clone_size: -; j_call: TRBJ1-1; d_call: -
cdr3_aa: CASSLDRFGGGYTF; cdr3_nt: TGTGCCAGCAGCCTGGACAGGTTCGGTGGCGGCTACACCTTC; v_call: TRBV11-2; clone_size: -; j_call: TRBJ1-2; d_call: TRBD1
cdr3_aa: CSVEDGSGGDTQYF; cdr3_nt: TGCAGCGTTGAAGACGGGAGTGGAGGGGATACGCAGTATTTT; v_call: TRBV29-1; clone_size: -; j_call: TRBJ2-3; d_call: -
cdr3_aa: CASSQDPPTNTGELFF; cdr3_nt: TGTGCCAGCAGCCAAGATCCCCCGACGAACACCGGGGAGCTGTTTTTT; v_call: TRBV4-2; clone_size: -; j_call: TRBJ2-2; d_call: -
cdr3_aa: CASSYSNSYSGNTIYF; cdr3_nt: TGTGCCAGCAGTTACTCCAACAGTTACTCTGGAAACACCATATATTTT; v_call: TRBV6-6; clone_size: -; j_call: TRBJ1-3; d_call: -
cdr3_aa: CASSFQDYNEQFF; cdr3_nt: TGTGCCAGCAGCTTCCAGGATTACAATGAGCAGTTCTTC; v_call: TRBV5-5; clone_size: -; j_call: TRBJ2-1; d_call: -
cdr3_aa: CASSPARGVSTDTQYF; cdr3_nt: TGTGCCAGCAGCCCAGCGAGGGGGGTTAGCACAGATACGCAGTATTTT; v_call: TRBV11-2; clone_size: once; j_call: TRBJ2-3; d_call: -
cdr3_aa: CASTKSGNEQFF; cdr3_nt: TGCGCCAGCACCAAGTCCGGCAATGAGCAGTTCTTC; v_call: TRBV5-1; clone_size: -; j_call: TRBJ2-1; d_call: -
cdr3_aa: CASSVVVGQGNTEAFF; cdr3_nt: TGTGCCAGCAGTGTCGTCGTCGGACAGGGAAACACTGAAGCTTTCTTT; v_call: TRBV2; clone_size: -; j_call: TRBJ1-1; d_call: TRBD1
cdr3_aa: CASSPQQGNTEAFF; cdr3_nt: TGTGCCAGCAGCCCACAACAGGGGAACACTGAAGCTTTCTTT; v_call: TRBV6-6; clone_size: -; j_call: TRBJ1-1; d_call: -
cdr3_aa: CASSALGGSNTDTQYF; cdr3_nt: TGTGCCAGCAGTGCATTAGGCGGCAGCAACACAGATACGCAGTATTTT; v_call: TRBV6-1; clone_size: once; j_call: TRBJ2-3; d_call: -
cdr3_aa: CASSFEVGANVLTF; cdr3_nt: TGCGCCAGCAGCTTCGAGGTCGGGGCCAACGTCCTGACTTTC; v_call: TRBV5-1; clone_size: -; j_call: TRBJ2-6; d_call: -
cdr3_aa: CASGGGGSTYGYTF; cdr3_nt: TGTGCCAGTGGCGGGGGGGGTTCGACCTATGGCTACACCTTC; v_call: TRBV19; clone_size: -; j_call: TRBJ1-2; d_call: -
cdr3_aa: CASSSRLYENIQYF; cdr3_nt: TGCGCCAGCAGCTCTCGACTCTACGAAAACATTCAGTACTTC; v_call: TRBV4-1; clone_size: -; j_call: TRBJ2-4; d_call: -